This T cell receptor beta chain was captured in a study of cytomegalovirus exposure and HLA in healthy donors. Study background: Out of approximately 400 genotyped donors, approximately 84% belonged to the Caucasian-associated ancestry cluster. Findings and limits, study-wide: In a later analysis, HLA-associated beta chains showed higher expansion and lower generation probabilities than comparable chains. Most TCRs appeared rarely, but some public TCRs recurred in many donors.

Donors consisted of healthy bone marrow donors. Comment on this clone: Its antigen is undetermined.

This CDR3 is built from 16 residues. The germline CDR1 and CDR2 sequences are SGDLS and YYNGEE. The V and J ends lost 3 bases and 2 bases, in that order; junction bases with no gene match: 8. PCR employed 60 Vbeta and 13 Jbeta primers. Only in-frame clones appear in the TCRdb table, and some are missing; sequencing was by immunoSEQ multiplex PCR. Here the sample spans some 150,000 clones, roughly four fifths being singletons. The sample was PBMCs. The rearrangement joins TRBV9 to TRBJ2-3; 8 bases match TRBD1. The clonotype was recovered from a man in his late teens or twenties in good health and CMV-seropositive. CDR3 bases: TGTGCCAGCAGCGCTCTCGGACAGGGATACACAGATACGCAGTATTTT. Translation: CASSALGQGYTDTQYF.